The T cell receptor beta chain described here comes from a study of blood T cells in healthy people across ages. Trimming stripped 6 bases from V and 4 bases from J, with 9 bases between. The V gene's germline CDR1 is SGHTA and CDR2 FQGNSA. This CDR3 is built from 13 residues. This clonotype was detected a few times. Its antigen is currently unknown. With a J-beta primer mix and a sample-barcoded 5' primer, a second PCR ran roughly 6 to 12 cycles. Template switching added a 12-random-nucleotide identifier to every cDNA molecule. Paired-end reads containing CDR3 totaled no fewer than 2.5 million for each sample. TCRdb re-derived calls from the 5' RACE reads in MiXCR, one entry per CDR3 protein. The sample contains more than 800,000 distinct CDR3 sequences, less than 35% of which appear only once. The extraction recovered at least 5 micrograms of total RNA per sample. Study-wide results and limits: Underestimates were what the diversity estimates from one million T cells were considered to be.

This sequence was found in a woman older than 75 in good health. The chain couples TRBV7-2 to TRBJ2-2; D not certain. Sequenced input: blood. CDR3 DNA: TGTGCCAGCAGACGGCAGGCCACCGGGGAGCTGTTTTTT. Its translation: CASRRQATGELFF. The full variable domain, in which reference TRBV7-2 and TRBJ2-2 provide the parts outside the CDR3, is GAGVSQSPSNKVTEKGKDVELRCDPISGHTALYWYRQSLGQGLEFLIYFQGNSAPDKSGLPSDRFSAERTGGSVSTLTIQRTQQEDSAVYLCASRRQATGELFFGEGSRLTVL.